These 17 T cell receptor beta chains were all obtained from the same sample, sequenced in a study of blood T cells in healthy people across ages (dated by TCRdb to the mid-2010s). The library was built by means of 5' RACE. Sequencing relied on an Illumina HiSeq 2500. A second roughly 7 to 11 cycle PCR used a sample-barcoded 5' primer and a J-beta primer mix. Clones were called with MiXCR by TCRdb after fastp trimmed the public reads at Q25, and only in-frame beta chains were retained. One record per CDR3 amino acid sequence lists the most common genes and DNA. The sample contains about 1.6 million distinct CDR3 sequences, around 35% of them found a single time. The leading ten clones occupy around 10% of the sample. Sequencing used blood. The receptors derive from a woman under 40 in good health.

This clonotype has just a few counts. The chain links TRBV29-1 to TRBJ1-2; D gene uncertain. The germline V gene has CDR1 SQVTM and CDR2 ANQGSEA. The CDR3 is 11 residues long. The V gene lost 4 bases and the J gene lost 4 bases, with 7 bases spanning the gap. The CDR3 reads CSVVTPYGYTF. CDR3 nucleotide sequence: TGCAGCGTTGTGACGCCCTATGGCTACACCTTC.

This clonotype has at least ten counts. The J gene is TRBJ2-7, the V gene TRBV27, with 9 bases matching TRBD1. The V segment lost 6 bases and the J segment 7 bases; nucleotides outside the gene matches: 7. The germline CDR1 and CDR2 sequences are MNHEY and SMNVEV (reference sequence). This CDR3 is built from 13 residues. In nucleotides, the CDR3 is TGTGCCAGCAGGGAACAGGGGGCGGGGGAGCAGTACTTC. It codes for CASREQGAGEQYF.

The CDR3 bases are TGTGCCAGCAGCCCCGACAGGGGGCGTCGCAACGAGCAGTACTTC. Translation gives CASSPDRGRRNEQYF. The chain carries TRBV2 and TRBJ2-7; 10 positions agree with TRBD1. The CDR3 extends over 15 amino acids. Trimming removed 6 bases from V and 5 bases from J; junction bases left unmatched: 10. CDR1 and CDR2 (germline): SNHLY, FYNNEI.

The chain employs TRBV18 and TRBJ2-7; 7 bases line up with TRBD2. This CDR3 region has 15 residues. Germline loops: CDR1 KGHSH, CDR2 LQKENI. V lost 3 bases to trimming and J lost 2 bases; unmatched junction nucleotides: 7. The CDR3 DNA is TGTGCCAGCTCACCGGAAGCGGGGAAAACCTACGAGCAGTACTTC. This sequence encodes CASSPEAGKTYEQYF.

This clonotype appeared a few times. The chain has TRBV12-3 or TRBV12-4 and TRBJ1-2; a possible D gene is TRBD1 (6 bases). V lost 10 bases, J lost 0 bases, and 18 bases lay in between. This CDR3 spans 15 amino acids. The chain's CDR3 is CANRSDSRANYGYTF. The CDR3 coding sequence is TGTGCCAACAGGTCGGACAGTAGAGCTAACTATGGCTACACCTTC.

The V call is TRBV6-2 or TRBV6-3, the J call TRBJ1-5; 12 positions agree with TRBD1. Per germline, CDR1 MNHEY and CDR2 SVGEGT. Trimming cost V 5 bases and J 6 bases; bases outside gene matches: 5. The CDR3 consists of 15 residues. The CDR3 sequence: CASSKPGQGAQPQHF. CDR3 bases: TGTGCCAGCAGTAAGCCGGGACAGGGGGCTCAGCCCCAGCATTTT.

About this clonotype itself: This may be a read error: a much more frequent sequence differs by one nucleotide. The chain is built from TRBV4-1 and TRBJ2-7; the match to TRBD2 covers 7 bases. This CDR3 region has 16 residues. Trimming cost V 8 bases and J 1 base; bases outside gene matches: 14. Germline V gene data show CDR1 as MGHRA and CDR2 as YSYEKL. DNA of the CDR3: TGCGCCAGCGGGGGAATGAGGGAGGGCCGGTCCTACGAGCAGTACTTC. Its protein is CASGGMREGRSYEQYF.

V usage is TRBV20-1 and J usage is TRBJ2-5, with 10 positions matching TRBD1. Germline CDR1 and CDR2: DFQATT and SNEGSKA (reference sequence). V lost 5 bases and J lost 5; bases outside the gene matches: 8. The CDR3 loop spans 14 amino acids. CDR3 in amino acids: CSALRTGGGETQYF. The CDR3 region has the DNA TGCAGTGCTTTACGGACAGGGGGTGGGGAGACCCAGTACTTC.

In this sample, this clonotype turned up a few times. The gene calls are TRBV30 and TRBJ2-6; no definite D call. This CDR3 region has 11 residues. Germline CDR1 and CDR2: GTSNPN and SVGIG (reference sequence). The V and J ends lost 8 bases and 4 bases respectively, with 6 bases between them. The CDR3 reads CALSGANVLTF. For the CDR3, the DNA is TGTGCCCTGTCAGGGGCCAACGTCCTGACTTTC.

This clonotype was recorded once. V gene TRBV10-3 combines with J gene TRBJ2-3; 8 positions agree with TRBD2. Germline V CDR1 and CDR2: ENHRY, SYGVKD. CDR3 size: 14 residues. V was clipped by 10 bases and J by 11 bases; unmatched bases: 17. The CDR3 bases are TGTGCCACCTCGGGACTAGGCTCCTACAATGAGCAGTATTTT. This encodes CATSGLGSYNEQYF.

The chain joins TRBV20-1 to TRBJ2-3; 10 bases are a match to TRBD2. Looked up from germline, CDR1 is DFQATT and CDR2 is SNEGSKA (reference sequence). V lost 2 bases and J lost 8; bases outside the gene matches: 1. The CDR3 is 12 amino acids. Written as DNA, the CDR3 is TGCAGTGCTAGACTAGCGGGGGTTACGCAGTATTTT. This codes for CSARLAGVTQYF.

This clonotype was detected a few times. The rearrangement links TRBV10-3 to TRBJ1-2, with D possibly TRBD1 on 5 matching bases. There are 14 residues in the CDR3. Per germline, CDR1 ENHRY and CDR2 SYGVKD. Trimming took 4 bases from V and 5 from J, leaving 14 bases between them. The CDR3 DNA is TGTGCCATCAGTGGTGGGGGGAACTATTATGGCTACACCTTC. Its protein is CAISGGGNYYGYTF.

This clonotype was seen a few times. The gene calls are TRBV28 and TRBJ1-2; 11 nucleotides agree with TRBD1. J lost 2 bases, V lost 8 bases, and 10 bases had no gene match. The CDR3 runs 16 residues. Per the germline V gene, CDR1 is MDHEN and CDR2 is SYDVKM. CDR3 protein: CASAKWDRGTNYGYTF. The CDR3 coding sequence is TGTGCCAGCGCGAAATGGGACAGGGGGACCAACTATGGCTACACCTTC.

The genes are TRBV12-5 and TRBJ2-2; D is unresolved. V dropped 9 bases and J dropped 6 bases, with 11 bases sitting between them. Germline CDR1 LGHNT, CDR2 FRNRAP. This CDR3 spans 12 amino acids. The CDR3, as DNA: TGTGCTAGGGGTCTGTGGCCCGGGGAGCTGTTTTTT. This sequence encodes CARGLWPGELFF.

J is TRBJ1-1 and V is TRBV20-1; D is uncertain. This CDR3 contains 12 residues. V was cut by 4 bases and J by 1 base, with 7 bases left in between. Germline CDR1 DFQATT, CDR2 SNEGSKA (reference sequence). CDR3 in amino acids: CSATDQNTEAFF. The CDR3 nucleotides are TGCAGTGCTACCGATCAGAACACTGAAGCTTTCTTT.

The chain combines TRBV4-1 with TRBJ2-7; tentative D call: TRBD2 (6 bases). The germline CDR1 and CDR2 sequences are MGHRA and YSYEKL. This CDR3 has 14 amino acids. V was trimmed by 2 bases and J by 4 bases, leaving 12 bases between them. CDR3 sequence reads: CASSQPGTFYEQYF. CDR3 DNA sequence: TGCGCCAGCAGCCAACCGGGGACTTTTTACGAGCAGTACTTC.

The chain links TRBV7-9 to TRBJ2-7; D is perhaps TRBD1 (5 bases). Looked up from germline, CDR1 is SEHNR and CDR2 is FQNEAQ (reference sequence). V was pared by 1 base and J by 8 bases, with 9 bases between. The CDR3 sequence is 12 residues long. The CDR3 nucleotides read TGTGCCAGCAGCTTAGTAGCAGGGCAGCAGTACTTC. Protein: CASSLVAGQQYF.